This is a list of T cell receptor beta chains from one sample in a study of vaccination effects on CD4 cells after COVID-19. Here immunoSEQ multiplex PCR was the method, and the copy in TCRdb shows in-frame clones only, minus some. The sample lists tens of thousands of clones; just under 80% were seen once. These receptors lack a known antigen. The sequencing used CD4+ T cells from PBMCs cultured without peptide, collected after COVID-19 vaccination. The receptor set was obtained from a human donor who received a COVID-19 vaccine. The CDR3 runs from the conserved cysteine through the conserved F or W. Fields, in order: V gene, CDR3 protein.

TRBV5-6,CASSSVMTPTGELFF
TRBV7-8,CASSLGVAGVNEQFF
TRBV5-1,CASSSGTKNYGYTF
TRBV6-5,CASSYGTAEAFF
TRBV6-6,CASIGGRREEQFF
TRBV3-1/TRBV3-2,CASSQARDTQYF
TRBV15,CATSRQSTDTQYF
TRBV19,CASTGRASSTDTQYF
TRBV6-6,CASSSNLATAYGYTF
TRBV19,CASSIGLAKNIQYF
TRBV10-3,CAISESSDRRLNTEAFF
TRBV28,CASSPTWDRHGYTF
TRBV6-4,CASSDSGQGHYGYTF
TRBV10-3,CAIGLVGKVGYEQYF
TRBV19,CATISGARTEAFF
TRBV10-3,CAISERQPNTEAFF
TRBV30,CAWTQGALGGWETQYF